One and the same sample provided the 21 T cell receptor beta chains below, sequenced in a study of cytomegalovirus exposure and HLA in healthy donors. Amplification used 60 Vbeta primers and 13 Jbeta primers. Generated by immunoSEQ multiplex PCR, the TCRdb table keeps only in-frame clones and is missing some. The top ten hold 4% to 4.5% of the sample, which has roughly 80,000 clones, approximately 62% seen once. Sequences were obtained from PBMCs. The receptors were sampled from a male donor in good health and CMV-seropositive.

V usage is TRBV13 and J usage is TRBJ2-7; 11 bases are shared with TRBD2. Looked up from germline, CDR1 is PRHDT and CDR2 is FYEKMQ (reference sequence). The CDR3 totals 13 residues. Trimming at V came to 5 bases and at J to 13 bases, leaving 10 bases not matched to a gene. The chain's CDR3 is CASSQNSGGGLYF. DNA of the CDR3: TGTGCCAGCAGCCAAAATAGCGGGGGGGGTCTCTACTTC.

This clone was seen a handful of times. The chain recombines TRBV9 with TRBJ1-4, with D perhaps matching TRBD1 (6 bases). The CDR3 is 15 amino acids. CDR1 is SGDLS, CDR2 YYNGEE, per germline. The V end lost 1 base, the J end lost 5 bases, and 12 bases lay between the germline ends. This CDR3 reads CASSVNGQRNEKLFF. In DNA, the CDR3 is TGTGCCAGCAGCGTAAATGGACAGAGGAATGAAAAACTGTTTTTT.

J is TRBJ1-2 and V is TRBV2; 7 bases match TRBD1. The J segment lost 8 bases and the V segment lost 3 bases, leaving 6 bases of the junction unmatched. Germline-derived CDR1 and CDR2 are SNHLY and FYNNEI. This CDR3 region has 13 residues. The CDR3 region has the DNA TGTGCCAGCAGTGATGACAGGGTAGGGGGCTACACCTTC. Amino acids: CASSDDRVGGYTF.

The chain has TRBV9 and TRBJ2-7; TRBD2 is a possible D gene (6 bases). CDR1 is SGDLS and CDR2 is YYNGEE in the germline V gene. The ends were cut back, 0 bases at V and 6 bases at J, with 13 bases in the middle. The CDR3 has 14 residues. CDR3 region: CASSVAGRGSEQYF. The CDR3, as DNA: TGTGCCAGCAGCGTAGCCGGGAGAGGCTCCGAGCAGTACTTC.

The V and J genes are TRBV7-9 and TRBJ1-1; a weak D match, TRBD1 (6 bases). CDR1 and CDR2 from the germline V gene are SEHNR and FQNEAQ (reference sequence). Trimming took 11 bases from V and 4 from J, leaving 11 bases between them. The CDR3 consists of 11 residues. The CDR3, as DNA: TGTGCCTGTACAGGGACCACTGAAGCTTTCTTT. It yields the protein CACTGTTEAFF.

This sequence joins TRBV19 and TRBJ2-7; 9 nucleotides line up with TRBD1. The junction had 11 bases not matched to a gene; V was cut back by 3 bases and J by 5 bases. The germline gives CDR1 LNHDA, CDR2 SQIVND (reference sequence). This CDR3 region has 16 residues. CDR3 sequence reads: CASSMDPVYRGHEQYF. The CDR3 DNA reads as TGTGCCAGTAGTATGGACCCCGTTTACAGGGGGCACGAGCAGTACTTC.

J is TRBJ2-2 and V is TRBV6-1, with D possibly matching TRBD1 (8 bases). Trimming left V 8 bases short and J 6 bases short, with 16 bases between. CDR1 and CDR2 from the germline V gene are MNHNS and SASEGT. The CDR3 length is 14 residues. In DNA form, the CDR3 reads TGTGCCAGCTCAAGGACAGGGAGGGCCGGGGAGCTGTTTTTT. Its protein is CASSRTGRAGELFF.

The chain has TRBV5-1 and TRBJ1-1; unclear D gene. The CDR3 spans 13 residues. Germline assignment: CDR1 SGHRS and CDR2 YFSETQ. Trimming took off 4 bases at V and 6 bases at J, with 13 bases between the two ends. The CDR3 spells CASSQNIGSEAFF. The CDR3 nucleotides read TGCGCCAGCAGCCAAAATATCGGTTCTGAAGCTTTCTTT.

CDR3 amino acids: CASSAAGHYGYTF. The CDR3 DNA reads as TGTGCCAGCAGTGCGGCAGGGCACTATGGCTACACCTTC. The genes are TRBV7-6 and TRBJ1-2; D perhaps matches TRBD1 (5 bases). The CDR3 spans 13 residues. Germline V gives CDR1 SGHVS, CDR2 FNYEAQ. The V end lost 6 bases, the J end lost 3 bases, and 11 bases lay between the germline ends.

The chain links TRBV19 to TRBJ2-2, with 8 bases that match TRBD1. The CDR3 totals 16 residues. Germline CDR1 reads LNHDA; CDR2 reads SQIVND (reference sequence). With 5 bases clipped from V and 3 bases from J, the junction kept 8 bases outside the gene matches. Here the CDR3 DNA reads TGTGCCAGTAGTTCTTCCTGGACAGGGCACACCGGGGAGCTGTTTTTT. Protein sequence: CASSSSWTGHTGELFF.

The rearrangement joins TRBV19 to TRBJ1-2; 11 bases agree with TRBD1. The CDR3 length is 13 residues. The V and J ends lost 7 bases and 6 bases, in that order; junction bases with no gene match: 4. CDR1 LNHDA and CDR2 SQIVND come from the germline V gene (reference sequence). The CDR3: CASTGQGADGYTF. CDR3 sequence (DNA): TGTGCCAGTACCGGACAGGGGGCGGATGGCTACACCTTC.

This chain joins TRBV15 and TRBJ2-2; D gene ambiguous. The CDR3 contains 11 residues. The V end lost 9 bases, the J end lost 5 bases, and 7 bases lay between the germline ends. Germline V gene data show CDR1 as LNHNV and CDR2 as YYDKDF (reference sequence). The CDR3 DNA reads TGTGCCACTCAACAGACCGGGGAGCTGTTTTTT. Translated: CATQQTGELFF.

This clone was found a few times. In DNA form, the CDR3 reads TGTGCCAGCTCACCGGCTCCAAGACAGGGGGCGCCTAATGAAAAACTGTTTTTT. Residues: CASSPAPRQGAPNEKLFF. V and J are TRBV18 and TRBJ1-4, with 10 bases that match TRBD1. Germline CDR1 is KGHSH and CDR2 is LQKENI. The CDR3 sequence is 18 residues long. The V and J ends lost 3 bases and 3 bases, in that order; junction bases with no gene match: 10.

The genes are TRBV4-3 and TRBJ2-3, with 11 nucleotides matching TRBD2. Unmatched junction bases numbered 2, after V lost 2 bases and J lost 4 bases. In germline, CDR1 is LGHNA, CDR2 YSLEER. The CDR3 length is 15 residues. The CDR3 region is CASSQLAGGADTQYF. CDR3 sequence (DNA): TGCGCCAGCAGCCAATTAGCGGGAGGGGCAGATACGCAGTATTTT.

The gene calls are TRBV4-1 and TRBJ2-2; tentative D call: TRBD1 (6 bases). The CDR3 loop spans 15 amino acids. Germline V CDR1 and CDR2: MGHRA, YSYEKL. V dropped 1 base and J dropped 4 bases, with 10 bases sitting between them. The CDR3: CASSQVRGTTGELFF. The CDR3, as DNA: TGCGCCAGCAGCCAAGTAAGGGGGACCACCGGGGAGCTGTTTTTT.

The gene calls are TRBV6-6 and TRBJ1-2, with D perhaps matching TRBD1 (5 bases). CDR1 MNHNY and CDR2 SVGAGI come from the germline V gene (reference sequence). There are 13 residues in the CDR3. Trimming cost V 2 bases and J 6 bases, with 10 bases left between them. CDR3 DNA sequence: TGTGCCAGCAGTTACGTTGCGGGGGATGGCTACACCTTC. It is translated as CASSYVAGDGYTF.

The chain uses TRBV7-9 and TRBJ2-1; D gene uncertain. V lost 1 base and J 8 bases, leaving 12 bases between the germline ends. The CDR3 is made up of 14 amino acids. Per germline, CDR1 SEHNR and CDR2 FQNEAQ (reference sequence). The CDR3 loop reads CASSLDVEEDEQFF. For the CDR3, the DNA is TGTGCCAGCAGCTTAGATGTCGAAGAGGATGAGCAGTTCTTC.

This CDR3 is CASTKTRVGEQYF. CDR3 nucleotides: TGTGCCAGCACCAAAACCAGGGTGGGCGAGCAGTACTTC. V and J are TRBV28 and TRBJ2-7; a possible D gene is TRBD1 (5 bases). The CDR3 has 13 amino acids. V was cut by 7 bases and J by 6 bases, with 16 bases left in between. Germline CDR1 is MDHEN and CDR2 is SYDVKM.

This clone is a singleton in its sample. The CDR3, as DNA: TGTGCCAGCAGCGTAGTGTATTGGGACTCCTCGAACACCGGGGAGCTGTTTTTT. Its translation is CASSVVYWDSSNTGELFF. The chain has TRBV9 and TRBJ2-2, with D perhaps matching TRBD2 (6 bases). Germline loops: CDR1 SGDLS, CDR2 YYNGEE. This CDR3 is 18 amino acids long. V dropped 0 bases and J dropped 0 bases, with 15 bases sitting between them.

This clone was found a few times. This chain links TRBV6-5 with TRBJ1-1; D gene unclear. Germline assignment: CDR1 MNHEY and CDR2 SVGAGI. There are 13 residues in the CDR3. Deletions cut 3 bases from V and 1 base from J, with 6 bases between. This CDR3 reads CASSYRWNTEAFF. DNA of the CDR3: TGTGCCAGCAGTTATCGGTGGAACACTGAAGCTTTCTTT.

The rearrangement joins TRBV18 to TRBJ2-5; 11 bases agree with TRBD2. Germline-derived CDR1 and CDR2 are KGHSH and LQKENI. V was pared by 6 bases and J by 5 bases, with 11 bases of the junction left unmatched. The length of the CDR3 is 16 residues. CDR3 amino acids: CASSPRLAGTGETQYF. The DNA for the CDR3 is TGTGCCAGCTCCCCAAGACTAGCGGGGACGGGGGAGACCCAGTACTTC. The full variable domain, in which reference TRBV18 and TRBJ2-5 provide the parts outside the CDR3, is NAGVMQNPRHLVRRRGQEARLRCSPMKGHSHVYWYRQLPEEGLKFMVYLQKENIIDESGMPKERFSAEFPKEGPSILRIQQVVRGDSAAYFCASSPRLAGTGETQYFGPGTRLLVL.